What follows describes a single T cell receptor beta chain. This sample is part of a study of identifying expanded T cells in peripheral blood. Assay used: immunoSEQ multiplex PCR; TCRdb lists only in-frame clones, some missing. The sample consists of approximately 80,000 clones, around four fifths of them appearing once. Sample: blood. The receptor was derived from a person between 18 and 75 years old in good health.

CDR3 region: CASRVTGFTGNTIYF. The CDR3 nucleotides are TGTGCCAGCAGAGTTACGGGTTTTACTGGAAACACCATATATTTT. This chain joins TRBV6-1 and TRBJ1-3; D remains ambiguous. Trimming removed 6 bases from V and 2 bases from J, with 14 bases in between. In germline, CDR1 is MNHNS, CDR2 SASEGT. The CDR3 contains 15 residues.